One sample yielded the 24 T cell receptor beta chains listed below, sequenced in a study of blood T cells in healthy people across ages. Through a sample-barcoded 5' primer and a J-beta primer mix, a second PCR was run for about 7 to 12 cycles. TCRdb passed the 5' RACE reads through MiXCR, listing each CDR3 protein once. The sample lists approximately 2,000,000 distinct CDR3 sequences, roughly two fifths occurring once. Sequencing was performed on blood. Source of these receptors: a human donor in good health.

This clonotype was found a few times. The chain links TRBV7-8 to TRBJ2-4, with D unclear. The CDR3 has 15 residues. Trimming pared 3 bases from V and 0 bases from J, leaving 9 bases between. From germline, CDR1 is SGHVS and CDR2 FQNEAQ. CDR3 sequence: CASSFSVLAKNIQYF. CDR3 coding DNA: TGTGCCAGCAGCTTTTCGGTCCTAGCCAAAAACATTCAGTACTTC. Full variable domain (rest looked up from reference TRBV7-8 and TRBJ2-4): GAGVSQSPRYKVAKRGQDVALRCDPISGHVSLFWYQQALGQGPEFLTYFQNEAQLDKSGLPSDRFFAERPEGSVSTLKIQRTQQEDSAVYLCASSFSVLAKNIQYFGAGTRLSVL.

This chain connects TRBV6-5 to TRBJ2-7; perhaps TRBD1 as D (5 bases). Trimming left V 4 bases short and J 1 base short, with 11 bases between. The CDR3 covers 14 residues. Per germline, CDR1 MNHEY and CDR2 SVGAGI. The CDR3 DNA reads as TGTGCCAGCAGTTTTGCTCAGGGTTCCTACGAGCAGTACTTC. Translating it yields CASSFAQGSYEQYF.

Turning to this clonotype: Lacking the conserved final phenylalanine or tryptophan, this CDR3 likely reflects a read error. The genes are TRBV28 and TRBJ2-7, with TRBD1 matching over 9 bases. Germline values: CDR1 MDHEN, CDR2 SYDVKM. CDR3 length: 15 amino acids. V lost 2 bases to trimming and J lost 4 bases; unmatched junction nucleotides: 6. The CDR3 here is CASSLPGTGSYEQYC. CDR3 sequence (DNA): TGTGCCAGCAGTTTACCCGGGACAGGGAGTTACGAGCAGTACTGC.

This clonotype was recorded a few times. The chain links TRBV20-1 to TRBJ1-2, with TRBD1 matching 8 bases. The ends lost 7 bases at V and 7 bases at J; junction bases unmatched: 17. Germline CDR1 is DFQATT and CDR2 is SNEGSKA (reference sequence). This CDR3 region has 15 residues. The CDR3 sequence is CSGESRDRGKGGYTF. DNA of the CDR3: TGCAGTGGCGAAAGTCGAGACAGGGGAAAGGGTGGCTACACCTTC.

Written as DNA, the CDR3 is TGTGCCAGCAGCGAGAGAGGGAGAGGGAACGAAAAACTGTTTTTT. Translated: CASSERGRGNEKLFF. V usage is TRBV9 and J usage is TRBJ1-4; D is unresolved. The CDR3 spans 15 residues. V shed 3 bases and J shed 8 bases, with 17 bases lying between them. CDR1 and CDR2 (germline): SGDLS, YYNGEE.

The chain is built from TRBV20-1 and TRBJ2-5; TRBD2 agrees at 7 bases. V lost 4 bases to trimming and J lost 5 bases; unmatched junction nucleotides: 13. The CDR3 has 15 amino acids. In germline, CDR1 is DFQATT, CDR2 SNEGSKA (reference sequence). CDR3 loop: CSATRELALVETQYF. The CDR3 DNA sequence: TGCAGTGCTACGCGGGAACTAGCGTTGGTGGAGACCCAGTACTTC.

The genes are TRBV10-3 and TRBJ2-3; 10 positions agree with TRBD2. Trimming took 3 bases from V and 7 from J; bases not matched to a gene: 4. This CDR3 is built from 14 residues. Germline CDR1 is ENHRY and CDR2 is SYGVKD. In nucleotides, the CDR3 is TGTGCCATCAGTGATCCTAGCGGGGGATATACGCAGTATTTT. It codes for CAISDPSGGYTQYF.

The chain joins TRBV18 to TRBJ1-5, with 9 bases aligning to TRBD1. V dropped 3 bases and J dropped 7; count of bases not matched to a gene: 10. This CDR3 contains 16 residues. Germline lookup yields CDR1 KGHSH and CDR2 LQKENI. Here the CDR3 DNA reads TGTGCCAGCTCACCGCCATTACAGGGGGCAGGACAGCCCCAGCATTTT. This translates into CASSPPLQGAGQPQHF.

This clonotype was detected only a few times. This chain connects TRBV29-1 to TRBJ2-3, with TRBD2 identical over 9 bases. Germline lookup yields CDR1 SQVTM and CDR2 ANQGSEA. V gave up 6 bases and J gave up 0 bases; unmatched junction bases: 4. The CDR3 runs to 14 residues. CDR3 region: CSVASGVSTDTQYF. CDR3 bases: TGCAGCGTAGCTAGCGGGGTGAGCACAGATACGCAGTATTTT.

The chain recombines TRBV6-2 or TRBV6-3 with TRBJ1-2, with D perhaps matching TRBD1 (5 bases). The germline V gene encodes CDR1 MNHEY and CDR2 SVGEGT. The CDR3 has 14 residues. Trimming stripped 2 bases from V and 8 bases from J, with 15 bases between. CDR3 loop: CASSYLDWGGGYTF. The CDR3 region has the DNA TGTGCCAGCAGTTACCTTGACTGGGGCGGCGGCTACACCTTC.

Points on this clonotype: One end of the junction is discordant with germline, which a read error may explain. CDR3 in DNA: TGCAGTGCTAGAATAATAAGCGGGTACTCCTACGATGAGCAGTTCTTC. As protein: CSARIISGYSYDEQFF. The genes are TRBV20-1 and TRBJ2-1, with a weak D call TRBD2 (6 bases). This CDR3 spans 16 amino acids. CDR1 and CDR2 (germline): DFQATT, SNEGSKA (reference sequence).

This chain connects TRBV29-1 to TRBJ2-1, with TRBD1 matching 9 bases. V lost 4 bases, J lost 7 bases, and 8 bases stayed unmatched. In germline, CDR1 is SQVTM, CDR2 ANQGSEA. The CDR3 loop spans 14 amino acids. The CDR3 loop is CSVGSQGAGNEQFF. CDR3 bases: TGCAGCGTTGGATCACAGGGGGCAGGAAATGAGCAGTTCTTC.

This clonotype occurred a few times. The J gene is TRBJ2-1, the V gene TRBV20-1, with D maybe TRBD2 (7 bases). The CDR3 runs to 18 residues. Germline lookup yields CDR1 DFQATT and CDR2 SNEGSKA (reference sequence). Trimming shortened V by 5 bases and J by 0 bases, and 23 bases separated the two germline ends. This chain's CDR3 is CSAHSFYGGGYSYNEQFF. The CDR3 DNA sequence: TGCAGTGCTCACTCCTTTTATGGGGGGGGCTACTCCTACAATGAGCAGTTCTTC.

This chain uses TRBV7-9 with TRBJ1-1; possibly TRBD1 for D (5 bases). CDR1 is SEHNR, CDR2 FQNEAQ, per germline (reference sequence). Trimming cost V 1 base and J 5 bases, with 8 bases left between them. The CDR3 covers 13 residues. The CDR3 loop reads CASSLGRQTEAFF. The CDR3 DNA reads TGTGCCAGCAGCTTAGGGCGACAGACTGAAGCTTTCTTT.

This clonotype was seen a few times. A single base separates this from a much larger clone, so it may be a read error. The genes are TRBV5-5 and TRBJ2-3; D remains ambiguous. The CDR3 spans 14 residues. The V end was cut by 6 bases, the J end by 4 bases, with 15 bases between. From germline, CDR1 is SGHKS and CDR2 YYEKEE (reference sequence). CDR3 in amino acids: CASNFLASADTQYF. CDR3 in DNA: TGTGCCAGCAACTTCTTGGCTTCGGCAGATACGCAGTATTTT.

The chain combines TRBV5-1 with TRBJ2-4; 7 bases line up with TRBD1. The CDR3 extends over 15 amino acids. With 2 bases clipped from V and 13 bases from J, the junction kept 15 bases outside the gene matches. Germline V CDR1 and CDR2: SGHRS, YFSETQ. The CDR3 loop reads CASSFTGTDYNEQYF. CDR3 DNA: TGCGCCAGCAGCTTTACCGGGACAGACTACAATGAGCAGTACTTC.

The chain has TRBV7-2 and TRBJ2-6; 8 positions match TRBD1. The CDR3 totals 16 residues. CDR1 and CDR2 from the germline V gene are SGHTA and FQGNSA. The ends lost 1 base at V and 10 bases at J; junction bases unmatched: 9. For the CDR3, the DNA is TGTGCCAGCAGCTTAGAGGTGACAGGGGTCTCGAACGTCCTGACTTTC. Its protein is CASSLEVTGVSNVLTF.

V usage is TRBV28 and J usage is TRBJ2-7; D is unclear. CDR3 size: 13 residues. V was cut by 8 bases and J by 1 base, with 12 bases left in between. Germline assignment: CDR1 MDHEN and CDR2 SYDVKM. The CDR3 is CASEEVGSYEQYF. CDR3 bases: TGTGCCAGCGAAGAGGTAGGATCCTACGAGCAGTACTTC.

J is TRBJ1-2 and V is TRBV4-3, with no clear D. The CDR3 has 15 residues. The V gene lost 0 bases and the J gene lost 4 bases, with 12 bases spanning the gap. Germline CDR1 and CDR2: LGHNA and YSLEER. The CDR3 is CASSQELGSFYGYTF. The CDR3 DNA reads as TGCGCCAGCAGCCAAGAATTGGGCTCCTTCTATGGCTACACCTTC.

The chain has TRBV3-1 and TRBJ2-7; D is ambiguous. The CDR3 is 14 amino acids. CDR1 LGHDT and CDR2 YNNKEL come from the germline V gene (reference sequence). V lost 0 bases and J lost 7, with 13 bases in between. The CDR3: CASSQEGRFNEQYF. The CDR3 coding sequence is TGTGCCAGCAGCCAAGAAGGTCGTTTCAATGAGCAGTACTTC.

The V gene is TRBV3-1, the J gene TRBJ1-4, with D unclear. Germline V gene lookup returns CDR1 LGHDT and CDR2 YNNKEL (reference sequence). The CDR3 consists of 14 residues. V was trimmed by 1 base and J by 8 bases, leaving 11 bases between them. In DNA form, the CDR3 reads TGTGCCAGCAGCCAAGGGCCAGGAGGGGAAAAACTGTTTTTT. This gives the protein CASSQGPGGEKLFF.

The chain uses TRBV7-9 and TRBJ2-3; 7 bases line up with TRBD2. This CDR3 spans 20 amino acids. Germline-derived CDR1 and CDR2 are SEHNR and FQNEAQ (reference sequence). J was trimmed by 2 bases and V by 4 bases; bases with no gene match: 21. The CDR3 here is CASSSDQDISSGSFTDTQYF. CDR3 DNA sequence: TGTGCCAGCAGCTCAGACCAGGATATTTCTAGCGGATCCTTCACAGATACGCAGTATTTT.

V usage is TRBV7-2 and J usage is TRBJ1-3, with D perhaps matching TRBD1 (5 bases). V was clipped by 1 base and J by 5 bases, with 9 bases between them. Germline assignment: CDR1 SGHTA and CDR2 FQGNSA. This CDR3 has 14 amino acids. CDR3 sequence: CASSLGQGRNTIYF. Written as DNA, the CDR3 is TGTGCCAGCAGCTTAGGGCAGGGAAGAAACACCATATATTTT.

V gene TRBV20-1 combines with J gene TRBJ1-2; TRBD1 might be the D (5 bases). Trimming took 0 bases from V and 4 from J, leaving 12 bases between them. The CDR3 covers 14 residues. Looked up from germline, CDR1 is DFQATT and CDR2 is SNEGSKA (reference sequence). The CDR3 here is CSARDLTVTYGYTF. CDR3 in DNA: TGCAGTGCTAGAGATTTGACAGTAACCTATGGCTACACCTTC.